This is a list of T cell receptor beta chains from one sample in a study of beta chain features in type 1 diabetes. Only in-frame clones appear in the TCRdb table, and some are missing; sequencing was by immunoSEQ multiplex PCR. In the table there are around 160,000 clones, 7% to 9.5% of which are singletons. The sequenced sample consisted of central memory CD4+ T cells from blood. These receptors were obtained from a woman under 40 with type 1 diabetes. CDR3s include the opening cysteine and the closing phenylalanine or tryptophan. A D gene is named only where the DNA matches it firmly. The listing skips clone size in some rows; elsewhere it reads once, few, many or a size class.

D	size	V	J	DNA	CDR3
.	.	TRBV11-1	TRBJ1-2	TGTGCCAGCAGCTTAGGCAGGATGGATGGCTACACCTTC	CASSLGRMDGYTF
.	.	TRBV11-2	TRBJ2-3	TGTGCCAGCAGCTTAGAGGGCCTCACAGATACGCAGTATTTT	CASSLEGLTDTQYF
.	.	TRBV28	TRBJ2-1	TGTGCCAGCAGACTGGACGGGGATTACAATGAGCAGTTCTTC	CASRLDGDYNEQFF
TRBD1	.	TRBV28	TRBJ1-2	TGTGCCAGCATCATGGGGACAGGGGTACATGGCTACACCTTC	CASIMGTGVHGYTF
.	few	TRBV27	TRBJ2-5	TGTGCCAGCAGTGGAGGAGGGTGGGGGGAGACCCAGTACTTC	CASSGGGWGETQYF
TRBD1	few	TRBV7-2	TRBJ1-5	TGTGCCAGCAGCTTAGAACAGGGGATTCAGCCCCAGCATTTT	CASSLEQGIQPQHF
.	many	TRBV29-1	TRBJ2-1	TGCAGCGTTGCTAGACTCGATTTCAATGAGCAGTTCTTC	CSVARLDFNEQFF
TRBD2	.	TRBV5-1	TRBJ2-1	TGCGCCAGCATCTCGGGAGGCAATGAGCAGTTCTTC	CASISGGNEQFF
TRBD1	.	TRBV29-1	TRBJ2-7	TGCAGCGGCCAGGACAGGGGGAACTACGAGCAGTACTTC	CSGQDRGNYEQYF
TRBD1	few	TRBV4-1	TRBJ1-2	TGCGCCAGCAGCCAAGAGGTACAGGGGCCCAATGGCTACACCTTC	CASSQEVQGPNGYTF
.	.	TRBV2	TRBJ2-5	TGTGCCAGCAGCGAGACGTGGCGGCAAGAGACCCAGTACTTC	CASSETWRQETQYF
TRBD1	few	TRBV13	TRBJ2-7	TGTGCCAGCAGCTTAGTACAGGGGAACTCCTACGAGCAGTACTTC	CASSLVQGNSYEQYF
TRBD1	.	TRBV18	TRBJ2-7	TGTGCCAGCTCAACGGGACAGGTATACGAGCAGTACTTC	CASSTGQVYEQYF
TRBD1	few	TRBV29-1	TRBJ1-5	TGCAGCGTTCGTGGGACAGAGGCAGGCGGGGGCAATCAGCCCCAGCATTTT	CSVRGTEAGGGNQPQHF
.	.	TRBV19	TRBJ1-1	TGTGCCAGTAGCCTACAGGGGAACACTGAAGCTTTCTTT	CASSLQGNTEAFF
TRBD2	few	TRBV27	TRBJ2-1	TGTGCCAGCAGTTTACGCGGGAGCTCCTACAATGAGCAGTTCTTC	CASSLRGSSYNEQFF
.	few	TRBV18	TRBJ2-5	TGTGCCAGCTCACCACCAGCTAACAGGGAGACCCAGTACTTC	CASSPPANRETQYF
TRBD2	.	TRBV28	TRBJ2-1	TGTGCCACCACCGGGACTAGCCATTTCAATGAGCAGTTCTTC	CATTGTSHFNEQFF
TRBD1	.	TRBV7-2	TRBJ2-2	TGTGCCAGCGGACAGGACAGAAACACCGGGGAGCTGTTTTTT	CASGQDRNTGELFF